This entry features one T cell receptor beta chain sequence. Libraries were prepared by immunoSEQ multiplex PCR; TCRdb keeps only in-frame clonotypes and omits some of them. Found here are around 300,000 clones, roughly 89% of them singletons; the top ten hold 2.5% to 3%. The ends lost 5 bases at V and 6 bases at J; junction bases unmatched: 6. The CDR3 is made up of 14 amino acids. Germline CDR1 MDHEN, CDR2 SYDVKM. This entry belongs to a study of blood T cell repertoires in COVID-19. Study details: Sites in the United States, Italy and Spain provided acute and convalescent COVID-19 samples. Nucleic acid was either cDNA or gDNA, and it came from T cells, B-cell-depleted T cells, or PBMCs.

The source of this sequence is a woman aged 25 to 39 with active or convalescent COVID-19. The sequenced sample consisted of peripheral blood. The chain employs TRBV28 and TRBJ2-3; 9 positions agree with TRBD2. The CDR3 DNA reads TGTGCCAGCAGTCAACCTAGCGGGGCGGATACGCAGTATTTT. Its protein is CASSQPSGADTQYF.